Presented here are 14 T cell receptor beta chains from one specimen sequenced in a study of blood T cell repertoires in COVID-19. Libraries were prepared by immunoSEQ multiplex PCR; TCRdb keeps only in-frame clonotypes and omits some of them. The table includes around 92,000 clones, roughly nine tenths detected once. Sequenced material: peripheral blood. These receptors originate from a woman of 80 years or more with active COVID-19.

The J gene is TRBJ2-7, the V gene TRBV7-2; D gene ambiguous. The V end was cut by 3 bases, the J end by 0 bases, with 9 bases between. Per germline, CDR1 SGHTA and CDR2 FQGNSA. The CDR3 length is 14 residues. The CDR3 here is CASSFNYPSYEQYF. In DNA form, the CDR3 reads TGTGCCAGCAGCTTTAACTACCCCTCCTACGAGCAGTACTTC.

The J gene is TRBJ2-7, the V gene TRBV7-2; possible D gene TRBD1, 5 bases. V dropped 3 bases and J dropped 3 bases, with 9 bases sitting between them. The CDR3 extends over 13 amino acids. Germline V gene sequence: CDR1 SGHTA, CDR2 FQGNSA. The CDR3 protein is CASSLSQGYEQYF. CDR3 bases: TGTGCCAGCAGCTTGAGCCAGGGCTACGAGCAGTACTTC.

The rearrangement links TRBV6-1 to TRBJ1-5; D call uncertain. Germline loops: CDR1 MNHNS, CDR2 SASEGT. The ends were cut back, 0 bases at V and 0 bases at J, with 15 bases in the middle. The CDR3 covers 18 residues. DNA of the CDR3: TGTGCCAGCAGTGAAGCGAAGCCGGCAGGATATAGCAATCAGCCCCAGCATTTT. Its translation: CASSEAKPAGYSNQPQHF.

J is TRBJ2-5 and V is TRBV2, with D perhaps matching TRBD2 (5 bases). The CDR3 loop spans 14 amino acids. Germline V gene sequence: CDR1 SNHLY, CDR2 FYNNEI. V lost 2 bases to trimming and J lost 3 bases, with 10 bases between them. The CDR3 spells CASSERGLEETQYF. DNA for the CDR3: TGTGCCAGCAGTGAACGAGGGCTAGAAGAGACCCAGTACTTC.

This chain connects TRBV28 to TRBJ1-5; D uncertain. This CDR3 is built from 17 residues. Trimming shortened V by 6 bases and J by 3 bases, and 21 bases separated the two germline ends. Germline V gene data show CDR1 as MDHEN and CDR2 as SYDVKM. Written as DNA, the CDR3 is TGTGCCAGCAGCCCTCCCCTATACCGGGGTTTCAATCAGCCCCAGCATTTT. Its protein product is CASSPPLYRGFNQPQHF.

The genes are TRBV6-2 or TRBV6-3 and TRBJ2-3; 12 bases agree with TRBD2. CDR3 length equals 16 residues. In germline, CDR1 is MNHEY, CDR2 SVGEGT. V gave up 5 bases and J gave up 4 bases; unmatched junction bases: 7. For the CDR3, the DNA is TGTGCCAGCAGTAAACTAGCGGGAGGAGGAGCAGATACGCAGTATTTT. It is translated as CASSKLAGGGADTQYF.

Worth noting for this clone: A read error may produce the germline difference seen at one junction end. The chain uses TRBV29-1 and TRBJ1-3; D might be TRBD1 (5 bases). CDR3 size: 14 residues. CDR1 SQVTM and CDR2 ANQGSEA come from the germline V gene. In nucleotides, the CDR3 is TGCAGCGTTAAAGACAGTCCTTCTGGAAACACCATATATTTT. Translation gives CSVKDSPSGNTIYF.

J is TRBJ1-2 and V is TRBV7-3, with D perhaps TRBD1 (5 bases). The germline CDR1 and CDR2 sequences are SGHTA and FQGTGA. V dropped 5 bases and J dropped 0 bases, with 13 bases sitting between them. The CDR3 extends over 15 amino acids. The CDR3 region has the DNA TGTGCCAGCAGCGATGGACAAGACCCTAACTATGGCTACACCTTC. It is translated as CASSDGQDPNYGYTF.

V usage is TRBV11-2 and J usage is TRBJ1-4; 10 positions match TRBD1. The CDR3 loop spans 15 amino acids. V trimming: 1 base; J trimming: 6 bases; junction bases outside the gene matches: 2. Germline V lookup: CDR1 SGHAT, CDR2 FQNNGV. As DNA, the CDR3 is TGTGCCAGCAGCTTAGGCGGGACAGGGGATGAAAAACTGTTTTTT. Protein product: CASSLGGTGDEKLFF.

The chain combines TRBV10-3 with TRBJ2-2; 9 nucleotides agree with TRBD1. Trimming took 1 base from V and 1 from J; bases not matched to a gene: 1. Germline V gives CDR1 ENHRY, CDR2 SYGVKD. The CDR3 extends over 16 amino acids. CDR3 coding DNA: TGTGCCATCAGTGAGTTGGGACAGGGGAACACCGGGGAGCTGTTTTTT. Protein: CAISELGQGNTGELFF.

This clone was picked up a small number of times. The chain carries TRBV30 and TRBJ2-7, with 7 bases matching TRBD1. Per the germline V gene, CDR1 is GTSNPN and CDR2 is SVGIG (reference sequence). J was trimmed by 7 bases and V by 2 bases; bases with no gene match: 8. The CDR3 runs 13 residues. CDR3 in DNA: TGTGCCTGGAGTAGGGGGCAAGGGTTGGAGCAGTACTTC. Its protein is CAWSRGQGLEQYF.

This chain's CDR3 is CASSPRTSGNQETQYF. The CDR3 region has the DNA TGTGCCAGCAGCCCTAGGACTAGCGGAAACCAAGAGACCCAGTACTTC. The chain combines TRBV3-1 (or the pseudogene TRBV3-2) with TRBJ2-5; 10 bases agree with TRBD2. V dropped 4 bases and J dropped 0; count of bases not matched to a gene: 5. Germline-derived CDR1 and CDR2 are LGHDT and YNNKEL (reference sequence). CDR3 size: 16 residues.

The gene calls are TRBV6-2 or TRBV6-3 and TRBJ2-5, with D perhaps matching TRBD1 (6 bases). This CDR3 region has 14 residues. V was clipped by 6 bases and J by 5 bases, with 16 bases between them. The germline CDR1 and CDR2 sequences are MNHEY and SVGEGT. The CDR3 DNA sequence: TGTGCCAGCAGCGTAACAGGGAACGAGGAGACCCAGTACTTC. Translated: CASSVTGNEETQYF.

J is TRBJ1-4 and V is TRBV18, with 7 bases aligning to TRBD1. The CDR3 loop spans 14 amino acids. Germline values: CDR1 KGHSH, CDR2 LQKENI. The J segment lost 8 bases and the V segment lost 3 bases, leaving 6 bases of the junction unmatched. Here the CDR3 reads CASSPDRTGEKLFF. The CDR3 coding sequence is TGTGCCAGCTCACCGGACAGGACAGGAGAAAAACTGTTTTTT.